This TCR beta chain was sequenced during a study of blood T cell repertoires in COVID-19. Study as a whole: Acute-phase and convalescent COVID-19 samples originated in the United States, Italy and Spain. The analysed material was cDNA or gDNA that came from T cells, B-cell-depleted T cells, or PBMCs.

Those enrolled in Seattle joined during active infection and were followed longitudinally afterward. In the original processing: The authors estimated nucleated cell counts from reference gene primer amplification. Some clones are missing from TCRdb's copy, which holds only in-frame ones; the method was immunoSEQ multiplex PCR. That table furnishes V, J and clone size, whereas the DNA furnished D and trimming. The data show 310,000 or so clones, roughly 89% seen once. This clone was seen once. This CDR3 is built from 17 residues. V shed 1 base and J shed 1 base, with 16 bases lying between them. The germline CDR1 and CDR2 sequences are MNHEY and SMNVEV (reference sequence).

The sequence derives from a man aged 30 to 45 with COVID-19, enrolled during active disease. The V call is TRBV27, the J call TRBJ1-1; tentatively, D is TRBD1 (6 bases). The specimen was peripheral blood. CDR3 coding DNA: TGTGCCAGCAGTTTATTCCCGGGGGGGGCACGGAACACTGAAGCTTTCTTT. Translation gives CASSLFPGGARNTEAFF.